This T cell receptor (beta chain) was found in a study of CD8 T cells in ankylosing spondylitis. The trim removed 3 bases at V and 4 bases at J, leaving 10 bases unmatched. Germline assignment: CDR1 ENHRY and CDR2 SYGVKD. The CDR3 consists of 18 residues. TCRdb re-derived calls from the 5' RACE reads in MiXCR, one entry per CDR3 protein. The data show just over 350,000 distinct CDR3 sequences, 20% seen once. The chain has TRBV10-3 and TRBJ2-1; 12 bases line up with TRBD2. The TCR sequence derives from a male donor with ankylosing spondylitis or in good health (not recorded which). Sequencing input: blood, either unsorted or a sorted T cell fraction (not recorded which). The DNA for the CDR3 is TGTGCCATCAGTGACAGGGCCGGTGGGACTAGCGGGTACAATGAGCAGTTCTTC. Its protein product is CAISDRAGGTSGYNEQFF.